These 28 T cell receptor beta chains were sequenced from one sample in a study of beta chain features in type 1 diabetes. Every isolated RNA sample was fully reverse transcribed, so sequencing captured expressed TCRB transcripts. Method: immunoSEQ multiplex PCR; TCRdb's copy keeps in-frame clones and lacks some. The sample carries approximately 400,000 clones, approximately 15% recorded once. The sequenced sample was naive CD4+ T cells from blood. These receptor sequences come from a woman aged 18 to 35 in good health.

The chain employs TRBV18 and TRBJ2-2; TRBD1 might be the D (6 bases). V was trimmed by 3 bases and J by 5 bases, leaving 19 bases between them. Looked up from germline, CDR1 is KGHSH and CDR2 is LQKENI. The CDR3 has 17 residues. The CDR3 nucleotides read TGTGCCAGCTCACCTACGAGACAGGCTAAAGAGACCGGGGAGCTGTTTTTT. This sequence encodes CASSPTRQAKETGELFF.

The genes are TRBV7-2 and TRBJ2-4; tentative D call: TRBD2 (6 bases). Germline-derived CDR1 and CDR2 are SGHTA and FQGNSA. This CDR3 is 13 amino acids long. Trimming shortened V by 1 base and J by 10 bases, and 11 bases separated the two germline ends. The CDR3 DNA sequence: TGTGCCAGCAGCTTAGGGGAGGCAATAATTCAGTACTTC. This encodes CASSLGEAIIQYF.

The rearrangement joins TRBV29-1 to TRBJ2-1, with 7 bases lining up with TRBD1. J gave up 1 base and V 6 bases, and 9 bases lay outside the gene matches. The CDR3 extends over 15 amino acids. Per the germline V gene, CDR1 is SQVTM and CDR2 is ANQGSEA. The CDR3 loop reads CSVIQGKGSYNEQFF. In DNA form, the CDR3 reads TGCAGCGTAATACAGGGGAAGGGGTCCTACAATGAGCAGTTCTTC.

CDR3 DNA: TGTGCCAGCTCACCCATAGGGACAGGGAACTATGGCTACACCTTC. It encodes CASSPIGTGNYGYTF. This chain joins TRBV18 and TRBJ1-2; TRBD1 matches at 9 bases. There are 15 residues in the CDR3. The germline gives CDR1 KGHSH, CDR2 LQKENI. The V gene end was trimmed by 3 bases and the J gene end by 2 bases; junction bases not matched to a gene: 4. Looking up the rest from reference TRBV18 and TRBJ1-2 gives the full variable domain: NAGVMQNPRHLVRRRGQEARLRCSPMKGHSHVYWYRQLPEEGLKFMVYLQKENIIDESGMPKERFSAEFPKEGPSILRIQQVVRGDSAAYFCASSPIGTGNYGYTFGSGTRLTVV.

The J gene is TRBJ2-1, the V gene TRBV28, with 8 bases fitting TRBD2. Germline lookup yields CDR1 MDHEN and CDR2 SYDVKM. Trimming took 5 bases from V and 5 from J; bases not matched to a gene: 11. CDR3 length: 16 residues. In nucleotides, the CDR3 is TGTGCCAGCAGTCTAGACCCGGCGGGAGGTAACAATGAGCAGTTCTTC. Its protein product is CASSLDPAGGNNEQFF.

In DNA, the CDR3 is TGTGCCAGCAGCTCCTTCTCGCAGGGGAGAAGGGAAAACATTCAGTACTTC. Its protein product is CASSSFSQGRRENIQYF. The gene calls are TRBV11-2 and TRBJ2-4, with D perhaps TRBD1 (6 bases). The CDR3 loop spans 17 amino acids. Germline loops: CDR1 SGHAT, CDR2 FQNNGV. The V end lost 4 bases, the J end lost 5 bases, and 21 bases lay between the germline ends.

This clone showed up just a few times. The rearrangement links TRBV2 to TRBJ2-1, with 10 nucleotides matching TRBD2. The CDR3 covers 15 residues. Germline assignment: CDR1 SNHLY and CDR2 FYNNEI. The junction had 7 bases not matched to a gene; V was cut back by 6 bases and J by 5 bases. CDR3 protein: CASRDLAGADNEQFF. The CDR3 DNA reads TGTGCCAGCAGAGATCTAGCGGGAGCGGACAATGAGCAGTTCTTC.

This clone has more than one count but fewer than ten. The chain has TRBV7-2 and TRBJ2-7; a weak D match, TRBD2 (6 bases). CDR1 SGHTA and CDR2 FQGNSA come from the germline V gene. The CDR3 has 14 amino acids. V was cut by 3 bases and J by 5 bases, with 14 bases left in between. CDR3 coding DNA: TGTGCCAGCAGCTTGGCGGCCACGGGAGACGAGCAGTACTTC. Its translation: CASSLAATGDEQYF.

This chain links TRBV25-1 with TRBJ2-5; a possible D gene is TRBD2 (6 bases). The V gene's germline CDR1 is MGHDK and CDR2 SYGVNS. The V and J ends lost 2 bases and 4 bases respectively, with 14 bases between them. The CDR3 is 15 amino acids. The CDR3 reads CASSEDTPGGETQYF. The CDR3 DNA sequence: TGTGCCAGCAGTGAAGATACCCCCGGGGGAGAGACCCAGTACTTC.

This rearrangement joins TRBV6-5 to TRBJ2-5, with D maybe TRBD2 (5 bases). Germline CDR1 MNHEY, CDR2 SVGAGI. Trimming cost V 0 bases and J 5 bases, with 13 bases left between them. This CDR3 is built from 15 residues. The CDR3 loop is CASSYSRSSYETQYF. The CDR3 DNA sequence: TGTGCCAGCAGTTACTCTCGTTCTAGCTATGAGACCCAGTACTTC.

This chain links TRBV6-4 with TRBJ2-4; 9 nucleotides line up with TRBD1. CDR3 size: 15 residues. Germline-derived CDR1 and CDR2 are MRHNA and SNTAGT. Losses at the gene ends were 7 bases for V and 4 bases for J; bases not matched to a gene: 8. The CDR3 DNA reads as TGTGCCAGCACCGGGGCAGGGACAGGGAAAAACATTCAGTACTTC. Residues: CASTGAGTGKNIQYF.

The CDR3 region has the DNA TGTGCCACCAGCGGAGGACGGACAGGAGAAACTCTGGAGACCCAGTACTTC. It specifies CATSGGRTGETLETQYF. The genes are TRBV15 and TRBJ2-5; 7 nucleotides agree with TRBD1. J lost 5 bases, V lost 5 bases, and 17 bases had no gene match. This CDR3 region has 17 residues. From germline, CDR1 is LNHNV and CDR2 YYDKDF (reference sequence).

V and J are TRBV2 and TRBJ2-1, with 7 bases fitting TRBD1. From germline, CDR1 is SNHLY and CDR2 FYNNEI. The CDR3 consists of 13 residues. The V segment lost 6 bases and the J segment 5 bases; nucleotides outside the gene matches: 4. CDR3 DNA: TGTGCCAGCAGCCCGGACAGGCACAATGAGCAGTTCTTC. Its translation: CASSPDRHNEQFF.

The rearrangement joins TRBV6-5 to TRBJ2-5; TRBD2 aligns across 7 bases. The trim removed 7 bases at V and 0 bases at J, leaving 5 bases unmatched. The CDR3 is made up of 14 amino acids. Germline V gene data show CDR1 as MNHEY and CDR2 as SVGAGI. CDR3 sequence reads: CASKRGNNQETQYF. The CDR3 bases are TGTGCCAGCAAGCGGGGTAATAACCAAGAGACCCAGTACTTC.

The chain joins TRBV7-2 to TRBJ2-1; 15 nucleotides line up with TRBD2. Germline CDR1 and CDR2: SGHTA and FQGNSA. V was clipped by 3 bases and J by 12 bases; unmatched bases: 6. CDR3 size: 15 residues. Here the CDR3 reads CASSLGLAGGPGQFF. The CDR3, as DNA: TGTGCCAGCAGCTTGGGACTAGCGGGAGGCCCAGGGCAGTTCTTC.

This clone was seen a few times. The J gene is TRBJ2-6, the V gene TRBV18; D is unclear. V was clipped by 8 bases and J by 1 base, with 9 bases between them. Germline values: CDR1 KGHSH, CDR2 LQKENI. The CDR3 has 14 residues. CDR3 protein: CASAYYSGANVLTF. DNA for the CDR3: TGTGCCAGCGCGTATTATTCTGGGGCCAACGTCCTGACTTTC.

The CDR3 protein is CASRAQGAQNTEAFF. The DNA of the CDR3 is TGTGCCAGCAGAGCACAGGGGGCCCAGAACACTGAAGCTTTCTTT. V usage is TRBV7-9 and J usage is TRBJ1-1, with TRBD1 matching over 9 bases. The length of the CDR3 is 15 residues. Germline CDR1 reads SEHNR; CDR2 reads FQNEAQ (reference sequence). The V segment lost 6 bases and the J segment 1 base; nucleotides outside the gene matches: 6.

The table lists this clone with a few counts. The rearrangement joins TRBV18 to TRBJ2-1, with 8 bases fitting TRBD2. V lost 3 bases to trimming and J lost 4 bases; unmatched junction nucleotides: 2. Germline V lookup: CDR1 KGHSH, CDR2 LQKENI. CDR3 length equals 14 residues. CDR3 protein: CASSPAGGYNEQFF. The CDR3 coding sequence is TGTGCCAGCTCACCCGCGGGGGGTTACAATGAGCAGTTCTTC.

CDR3 bases: TGTGCCAGCAGTGAGGAGACAGGGGATACCTATGGCTACACCTTC. This sequence encodes CASSEETGDTYGYTF. The chain links TRBV2 to TRBJ1-2; 8 positions match TRBD1. Germline V gives CDR1 SNHLY, CDR2 FYNNEI. This CDR3 is built from 15 residues. The V and J ends lost 3 bases and 4 bases, in that order; junction bases with no gene match: 7.

Only a few counts were recorded for this clone. The chain carries TRBV15 and TRBJ2-4; 7 bases are a match to TRBD1. Germline V gene sequence: CDR1 LNHNV, CDR2 YYDKDF (reference sequence). Unmatched junction bases numbered 7, after V lost 4 bases and J lost 1 base. This CDR3 contains 16 residues. The CDR3 region is CATSTPNRGAKNIQYF. CDR3 in DNA: TGTGCCACCAGCACCCCGAACAGGGGCGCCAAAAACATTCAGTACTTC.

The chain employs TRBV9 and TRBJ1-5; D gene unclear. CDR3 size: 15 residues. Germline V gene sequence: CDR1 SGDLS, CDR2 YYNGEE. V dropped 0 bases and J dropped 5 bases, with 12 bases sitting between them. Here the CDR3 DNA reads TGTGCCAGCAGCGTAGACGGGAAGCGGGATCAGCCCCAGCATTTT. This codes for CASSVDGKRDQPQHF. The full variable domain, rest sourced from reference TRBV9 and TRBJ1-5, is DSGVTQTPKHLITATGQRVTLRCSPRSGDLSVYWYQQSLDQGLQFLIQYYNGEERAKGNILERFSAQQFPDLHSELNLSSLELGDSALYFCASSVDGKRDQPQHFGDGTRLSIL.

This sequence joins TRBV28 and TRBJ1-4; 8 bases map to TRBD1. V was clipped by 6 bases and J by 11 bases; unmatched bases: 14. Looked up from germline, CDR1 is MDHEN and CDR2 is SYDVKM. CDR3 length: 15 residues. DNA for the CDR3: TGTGCCAGCAGCACCCCGACAGGGGCTATGGGTAAACTGTTTTTT. This gives the protein CASSTPTGAMGKLFF.

This chain uses TRBV18 with TRBJ2-1; D is uncertain. This CDR3 is built from 12 residues. Germline V lookup: CDR1 KGHSH, CDR2 LQKENI. The germline V and J ends were trimmed by 1 base and 7 bases, with 5 bases remaining between them. CDR3 bases: TGTGCCAGCTCACCACAACGGAATGAGCAGTTCTTC. Encoded protein: CASSPQRNEQFF.

This rearrangement joins TRBV15 to TRBJ2-7, with 12 bases aligning to TRBD2. The V gene end was trimmed by 5 bases and the J gene end by 5 bases; junction bases not matched to a gene: 10. The CDR3 totals 16 residues. Germline CDR1 LNHNV, CDR2 YYDKDF (reference sequence). DNA for the CDR3: TGTGCCACCAGCCGGAGCTGGGGACTAGCGGGTAACGAGCAGTACTTC. Protein product: CATSRSWGLAGNEQYF.

The chain joins TRBV18 to TRBJ2-7; TRBD2 agrees at 9 bases. The CDR3 is 16 amino acids. Germline V CDR1 and CDR2: KGHSH, LQKENI. The V segment lost 4 bases and the J segment 5 bases; nucleotides outside the gene matches: 12. The CDR3, as DNA: TGTGCCAGCTCACGAATAGCGGGAGCCCAGAAGAACGAGCAGTACTTC. Translation: CASSRIAGAQKNEQYF.

This clone appeared a few times. CDR3 in DNA: TGTGCCTGGAGGGGCCAGGCGATCAACACTGAAGCTTTCTTT. It translates to CAWRGQAINTEAFF. This rearrangement joins TRBV30 to TRBJ1-1; D gene ambiguous. The length of the CDR3 is 14 residues. V was pared by 3 bases and J by 2 bases, with 13 bases between. The germline V gene has CDR1 GTSNPN and CDR2 SVGIG (reference sequence).

This clone was counted only a few times. CDR3 residues: CSVEVYQGAGELFF. The CDR3 DNA is TGCAGCGTTGAAGTGTATCAGGGGGCCGGGGAGCTGTTTTTT. The rearrangement links TRBV29-1 to TRBJ2-2; 7 bases map to TRBD1. Germline CDR1 is SQVTM and CDR2 is ANQGSEA. V was pared by 1 base and J by 6 bases, with 5 bases of the junction left unmatched. CDR3 size: 14 residues.

This clone was observed a few times. CDR3 DNA: TGTGCCAGCAGCCAAGTACCAGGGGGCGGCTTGGGGGAAAAACTGTTTTTT. Its protein product is CASSQVPGGGLGEKLFF. V usage is TRBV4-2 and J usage is TRBJ1-4; 8 bases match TRBD1. The CDR3 loop spans 17 amino acids. CDR1 LGHNA and CDR2 YNFKEQ come from the germline V gene. Trimming cost V 1 base and J 8 bases; bases outside gene matches: 12.